One sample yielded the 26 T cell receptor beta chains listed below, sequenced in a study of blood T cell repertoires in COVID-19. Some clones are missing from TCRdb's copy, which holds only in-frame ones; the method was immunoSEQ multiplex PCR. The sample has more than 150,000 clones, 65% to 80% seen once. Sequencing was done on a sample of peripheral blood. The receptors stem from a man between 50 and 59 years old who had recovered from COVID-19.

This chain joins TRBV7-9 and TRBJ2-1; no definite D call. Trimming left V 5 bases short and J 0 bases short, with 8 bases between. This CDR3 region has 14 residues. Looked up from germline, CDR1 is SEHNR and CDR2 is FQNEAQ (reference sequence). DNA for the CDR3: TGTGCCAGCAGCACGGGTTACTCCTACAATGAGCAGTTCTTC. Translation gives CASSTGYSYNEQFF.

The V gene is TRBV2, the J gene TRBJ2-7, with 7 bases lining up with TRBD1. The CDR3 is 13 amino acids. Losses at the gene ends were 7 bases for V and 3 bases for J; bases not matched to a gene: 6. From germline, CDR1 is SNHLY and CDR2 FYNNEI. The CDR3 here is CASTRGQFYEQYF. The CDR3 nucleotides are TGTGCCAGCACGAGGGGGCAATTCTACGAGCAGTACTTC. The variable domain in full, with the rest retrieved from reference TRBV2 and TRBJ2-7, is EPEVTQTPSHQVTQMGQEVILRCVPISNHLYFYWYRQILGQKVEFLVSFYNNEISEKSEIFDDQFSVERPDGSNFTLKIRSTKLEDSAMYFCASTRGQFYEQYFGPGTRLTVT.

V is TRBV3-1 (or the pseudogene TRBV3-2) and J is TRBJ1-1; a possible D gene is TRBD1 (5 bases). The V end was cut by 1 base, the J end by 3 bases, with 9 bases between. The CDR3 spans 14 residues. Per the germline V gene, CDR1 is LGHDT and CDR2 is YNNKEL (reference sequence). CDR3 sequence (DNA): TGTGCCAGCAGCCAAGGCGCAGGGTACACTGAAGCTTTCTTT. Protein sequence: CASSQGAGYTEAFF.

This chain joins TRBV3-1 (or the pseudogene TRBV3-2) and TRBJ2-3, with TRBD1 matching 7 bases. Germline assignment: CDR1 LGHDT and CDR2 YNNKEL (reference sequence). The trim removed 3 bases at V and 4 bases at J, leaving 13 bases unmatched. This CDR3 is 17 amino acids long. In DNA, the CDR3 is TGTGCCAGCAGCCATGCAGAAAGAAGGGGGCGGGCAGATACGCAGTATTTT. Protein sequence: CASSHAERRGRADTQYF.

This chain uses TRBV5-1 with TRBJ2-1, with 11 bases aligning to TRBD2. The CDR3 covers 15 residues. CDR1 is SGHRS and CDR2 is YFSETQ in the germline V gene. The junction had 3 bases not matched to a gene; V was cut back by 5 bases and J by 2 bases. The CDR3 reads CASRTSGSPYNEQFF. In nucleotides, the CDR3 is TGCGCCAGCAGAACTAGCGGGAGTCCCTACAATGAGCAGTTCTTC.

This clone has just a few counts. The chain couples TRBV5-1 to TRBJ2-2; 9 nucleotides agree with TRBD2. The CDR3 consists of 15 residues. The trim removed 5 bases at V and 5 bases at J, leaving 7 bases unmatched. The germline V gene has CDR1 SGHRS and CDR2 YFSETQ. The CDR3 spells CASSSGLAITGELFF. CDR3 nucleotide sequence: TGCGCCAGCAGTTCCGGACTAGCGATAACCGGGGAGCTGTTTTTT.

The chain joins TRBV21-1 to TRBJ2-3; TRBD2, the table's D call, lacks a check against the DNA. TRBV21-1 corresponds to a pseudogene. This CDR3 is 17 amino acids long. This CDR3 is CASSTSGLHSSTDTQYF. CDR3 coding DNA: TGTGCCAGCAGCACAAGCGGACTACATTCTAGCACAGATACGCAGTATTTT.

This clone occurred once. The chain couples TRBV30 to TRBJ1-3; D perhaps matches TRBD1 (5 bases). The CDR3 sequence is 14 residues long. The V gene's germline CDR1 is GTSNPN and CDR2 SVGIG (reference sequence). Trimming cost V 6 bases and J 13 bases, with 25 bases left between them. The CDR3 sequence is CACRPGGVRNPIYF. As DNA, the CDR3 is TGTGCCTGCCGGCCGGGGGGAGTAAGAAACCCAATATATTTT. Looking up the rest from reference TRBV30 and TRBJ1-3 gives the full variable domain: SQTIHQWPATLVQPVGSPLSLECTVEGTSNPNLYWYRQAAGRGLQLLFYSVGIGQISSEVPQNLSASRPQDRQFILSSKKLLLSDSGFYLCACRPGGVRNPIYFGEGSWLTVV.

The chain uses TRBV19 and TRBJ2-5; D remains unclear. CDR3 size: 15 residues. V was shortened by 3 bases and J by 0 bases, with 11 bases between the two germline ends. CDR1 LNHDA and CDR2 SQIVND come from the germline V gene (reference sequence). The CDR3 is CASSINGLDQETQYF. CDR3 sequence (DNA): TGTGCCAGTAGTATTAACGGTCTGGACCAAGAGACCCAGTACTTC.

This clone was detected only a few times. This CDR3 is CASTTQGQLAFF. The CDR3 nucleotides are TGTGCCAGCACCACACAGGGACAGTTGGCTTTCTTT. The gene calls are TRBV6-6 and TRBJ1-1; 7 nucleotides agree with TRBD1. Germline V lookup: CDR1 MNHNY, CDR2 SVGAGI (reference sequence). J gave up 11 bases and V 7 bases, and 10 bases lay outside the gene matches. The CDR3 totals 12 residues.

The chain uses TRBV19 and TRBJ1-5; D gene unclear. V was clipped by 6 bases and J by 4 bases, with 13 bases between them. Germline loops: CDR1 LNHDA, CDR2 SQIVND (reference sequence). The CDR3 has 14 residues. As DNA, the CDR3 is TGTGCCAGTAGCGCCATCGACGGGAATCAGCCCCAGCATTTT. This translates into CASSAIDGNQPQHF.

CDR3 region: CASTQAERYEQYF. The CDR3 DNA reads as TGTGCCAGCACCCAAGCCGAACGCTACGAGCAGTACTTC. The chain recombines TRBV6-6 with TRBJ2-7; no clear D gene. The CDR3 is made up of 13 amino acids. Germline CDR1 reads MNHNY; CDR2 reads SVGAGI (reference sequence). V dropped 7 bases and J dropped 3 bases, with 13 bases sitting between them.

As DNA, the CDR3 is TGTGCCAGCAGTAGCCTAGCGGGACGTTTGGAAGATACGCAGTATTTT. The encoded protein is CASSSLAGRLEDTQYF. The chain recombines TRBV27 with TRBJ2-3; 9 bases line up with TRBD2. The CDR3 runs 16 residues. Germline V gene lookup returns CDR1 MNHEY and CDR2 SMNVEV (reference sequence). Trimming cost V 5 bases and J 5 bases; bases outside gene matches: 11.

This chain joins TRBV9 and TRBJ2-7; D might be TRBD2 (5 bases). Trimming shortened V by 1 base and J by 7 bases, and 15 bases separated the two germline ends. The CDR3 is 14 amino acids. Germline CDR1 is SGDLS and CDR2 is YYNGEE. Written as DNA, the CDR3 is TGTGCCAGCAGCGTAAGCGACTACTTAAAAGAGCAGTACTTC. Residues: CASSVSDYLKEQYF.

The chain combines TRBV10-3 with TRBJ2-7; TRBD1 agrees at 8 bases. Germline V gives CDR1 ENHRY, CDR2 SYGVKD. The CDR3 length is 16 residues. Unmatched junction bases numbered 7, after V lost 3 bases and J lost 0 bases. In DNA, the CDR3 is TGTGCCATCAGTGATGGACAGGGCTGGAGCTCCTACGAGCAGTACTTC. It is translated as CAISDGQGWSSYEQYF.

CDR3 coding DNA: TGTGCCAGCAGCGTTACAGCCTATAGCAATCAGCCCCAGCATTTT. Amino acid sequence: CASSVTAYSNQPQHF. The chain carries TRBV9 and TRBJ1-5, with D uncertain. Germline-derived CDR1 and CDR2 are SGDLS and YYNGEE. Trimming cost V 2 bases and J 0 bases, with 9 bases left between them. The CDR3 is made up of 15 amino acids.

J is TRBJ2-3 and V is TRBV5-1; 8 positions match TRBD2. The CDR3 is made up of 13 amino acids. In germline, CDR1 is SGHRS, CDR2 YFSETQ. Germline trimming cut 2 bases from V and 11 bases from J; bases unmatched to any gene: 7. The CDR3 bases are TGCGCCAGCAGCTTTAACAGCGGGAGAGTGCAGTATTTT. Translated, it gives CASSFNSGRVQYF.

V and J are TRBV6-5 and TRBJ2-5, with TRBD1 as a possible D gene (5 bases). V was trimmed by 6 bases and J by 2 bases, leaving 10 bases between them. This CDR3 contains 13 residues. CDR1 MNHEY and CDR2 SVGAGI come from the germline V gene. CDR3 sequence (DNA): TGTGCCAGCAGAAGGGGCAGTCAAGAGACCCAGTACTTC. Translating it yields CASRRGSQETQYF.

This clone was seen a few times. The CDR3 coding sequence is TGTGCCAGCAGCGAGCAGGGATTAGTCCAGCCCCAGCATTTT. Protein sequence: CASSEQGLVQPQHF. V gene TRBV3-1 (or the pseudogene TRBV3-2) combines with J gene TRBJ1-5, with a weak D call TRBD1 (5 bases). This CDR3 comprises 14 residues. The germline gives CDR1 LGHDT, CDR2 YNNKEL (reference sequence). V lost 5 bases, J lost 7 bases, and 15 bases lay in between.

The chain employs TRBV5-1 and TRBJ1-1, with TRBD1 as a possible D gene (5 bases). V was clipped by 0 bases and J by 0 bases, with 9 bases between them. The CDR3 has 15 residues. From germline, CDR1 is SGHRS and CDR2 YFSETQ. In DNA form, the CDR3 reads TGCGCCAGCAGCTTGGGACAGAGTTTGAACACTGAAGCTTTCTTT. This sequence encodes CASSLGQSLNTEAFF.

V gene TRBV7-3 combines with J gene TRBJ1-6; 7 bases match TRBD1. Germline CDR1 and CDR2: SGHTA and FQGTGA. Unmatched junction bases numbered 9, after V lost 5 bases and J lost 8 bases. CDR3 length: 15 amino acids. The CDR3 DNA reads TGTGCCAGCAGCCCTTTGGGGACAGCGGATTCACCCCTCCACTTT. Translation: CASSPLGTADSPLHF.

This chain joins TRBV12-3 or TRBV12-4 and TRBJ2-5; weak D call: TRBD2 (6 bases). The CDR3 totals 13 residues. The V end was cut by 7 bases, the J end by 5 bases, with 14 bases between. CDR3 DNA sequence: TGTGCCAGCACTACCGTCGGGGGTGAGACCCAGTACTTC. Protein sequence: CASTTVGGETQYF.

This clone was detected only a few times. The V gene is TRBV28, the J gene TRBJ1-2, with TRBD1 matching over 10 bases. This CDR3 comprises 15 residues. J lost 8 bases, V lost 5 bases, and 11 bases had no gene match. Germline loops: CDR1 MDHEN, CDR2 SYDVKM. The CDR3 region has the DNA TGTGCCAGCAGTAAGTCGACGGACAGGGGGGAAGGCTACACCTTC. Its protein is CASSKSTDRGEGYTF.

The chain combines TRBV10-3 with TRBJ1-2; D remains unclear. The V gene lost 0 bases and the J gene lost 0 bases, with 8 bases spanning the gap. The germline V gene encodes CDR1 ENHRY and CDR2 SYGVKD. The CDR3 is 15 residues long. CDR3 region: CAISESFGSNYGYTF. As DNA, the CDR3 is TGTGCCATCAGTGAGTCTTTTGGCTCTAACTATGGCTACACCTTC.

The chain carries TRBV12-5 and TRBJ2-3; 8 positions match TRBD1. Germline lookup yields CDR1 LGHNT and CDR2 FRNRAP. V trimming: 6 bases; J trimming: 4 bases; junction bases outside the gene matches: 9. The CDR3 length is 15 residues. Written as DNA, the CDR3 is TGTGCTAGTGGATCGGACAGGGTACAGGCAGATACGCAGTATTTT. It yields the protein CASGSDRVQADTQYF. The full variable domain, its missing parts supplied by reference TRBV12-5 and TRBJ2-3, is DARVTQTPRHKVTEMGQEVTMRCQPILGHNTVFWYRQTMMQGLELLAYFRNRAPLDDSGMPKDRFSAEMPDATLATLKIQPSEPRDSAVYFCASGSDRVQADTQYFGPGTRLTVL.

The rearrangement joins TRBV9 to TRBJ2-3; 16 positions agree with TRBD2. The CDR3 has 20 amino acids. With 3 bases clipped from V and 1 base from J, the junction kept 11 bases outside the gene matches. CDR1 and CDR2 (germline): SGDLS, YYNGEE. Here the CDR3 DNA reads TGTGCCAGCAGCGAGTCGGGACTAGCGGGAGGGCGTGGGGGCACAGATACGCAGTATTTT. This codes for CASSESGLAGGRGGTDTQYF.